This TCR beta chain was profiled in a study of cytomegalovirus exposure and HLA in healthy donors. Study-wide results and limits: The listing of 150 to 200 TCR beta chains classed them as cytomegalovirus-associated.

Points on this clone: The target antigen is unknown.

PCR primers comprised 60 Vbeta and 13 Jbeta primers. The method was immunoSEQ multiplex PCR; TCRdb's version includes in-frame clones alone and lacks a portion of them. This table holds 200,000 to 250,000 clones, more than 60% found once. The sample taken for sequencing was PBMCs. This TCR came from a woman younger than 45 in good health and CMV-seronegative.

Here the CDR3 DNA reads TGTGCCAGCAGCTTTTGGCCTAGCGGGAGTTACGAGCAGTACTTC. Translating it yields CASSFWPSGSYEQYF. The chain is built from TRBV5-6 and TRBJ2-7, with 10 nucleotides matching TRBD2. Trimming took 2 bases from V and 4 from J; bases not matched to a gene: 6. This CDR3 region has 15 residues. Germline CDR1 is SGHDT and CDR2 is YYEEEE.